This T cell receptor (beta chain) was recovered during a study of blood T cell repertoires in COVID-19. The overall study: Material from acute and convalescent COVID-19 was sourced from the United States, Italy and Spain. T cells, B-cell-depleted T cells, or PBMCs supplied cDNA or gDNA.

This CDR3 comprises 16 residues. Germline V lookup: CDR1 SNHLY, CDR2 FYNNEI. V shed 5 bases and J 1 base; nucleotides not matched to a gene: 6. Per the study methods: How many nucleated cells were present was estimated from reference gene primer amplification. Sequenced by immunoSEQ multiplex PCR; TCRdb stores in-frame clones only, minus some. The DNA was the basis for D and trimming; V, J and clone size are from that table. The sample carries about 200,000 clones, 87% recorded once. J is TRBJ1-5 and V is TRBV2, with 9 bases matching TRBD1. This clonotype was sampled from a man aged 55 to 69 with active or convalescent COVID-19. The sample consisted of peripheral blood. This CDR3 is CASSLQGAGSNQPQHF. The CDR3 coding sequence is TGTGCCAGCAGTTTACAGGGGGCAGGGAGCAATCAGCCCCAGCATTTT.